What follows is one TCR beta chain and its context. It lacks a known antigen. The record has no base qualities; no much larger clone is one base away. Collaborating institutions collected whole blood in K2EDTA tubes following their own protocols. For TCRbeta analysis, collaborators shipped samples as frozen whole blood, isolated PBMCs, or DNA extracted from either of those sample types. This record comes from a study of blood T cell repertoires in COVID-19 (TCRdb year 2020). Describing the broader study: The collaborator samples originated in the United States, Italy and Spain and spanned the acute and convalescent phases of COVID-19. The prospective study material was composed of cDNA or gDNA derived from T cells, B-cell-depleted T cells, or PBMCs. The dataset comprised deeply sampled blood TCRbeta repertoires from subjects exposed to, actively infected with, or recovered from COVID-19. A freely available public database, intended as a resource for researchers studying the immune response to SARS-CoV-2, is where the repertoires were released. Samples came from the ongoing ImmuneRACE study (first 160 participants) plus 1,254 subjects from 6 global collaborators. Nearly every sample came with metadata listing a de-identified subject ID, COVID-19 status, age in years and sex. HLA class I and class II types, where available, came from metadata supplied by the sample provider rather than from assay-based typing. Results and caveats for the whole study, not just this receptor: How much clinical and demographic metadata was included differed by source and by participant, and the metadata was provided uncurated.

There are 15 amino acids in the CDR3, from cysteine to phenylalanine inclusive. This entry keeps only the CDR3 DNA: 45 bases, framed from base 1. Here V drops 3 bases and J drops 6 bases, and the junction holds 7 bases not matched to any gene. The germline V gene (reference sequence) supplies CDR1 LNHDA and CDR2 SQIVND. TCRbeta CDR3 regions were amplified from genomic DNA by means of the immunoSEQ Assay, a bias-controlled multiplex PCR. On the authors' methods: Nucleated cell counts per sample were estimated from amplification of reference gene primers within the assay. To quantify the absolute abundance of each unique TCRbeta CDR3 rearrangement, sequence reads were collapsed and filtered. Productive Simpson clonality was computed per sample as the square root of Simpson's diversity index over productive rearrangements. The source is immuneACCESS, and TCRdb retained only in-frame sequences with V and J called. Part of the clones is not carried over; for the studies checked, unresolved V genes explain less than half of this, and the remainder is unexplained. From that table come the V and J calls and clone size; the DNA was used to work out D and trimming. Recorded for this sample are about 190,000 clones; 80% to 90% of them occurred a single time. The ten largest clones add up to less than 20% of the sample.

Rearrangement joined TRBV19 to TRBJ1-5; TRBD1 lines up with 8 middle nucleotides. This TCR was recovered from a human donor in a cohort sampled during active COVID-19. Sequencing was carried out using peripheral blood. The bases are TGTGCCAGTAGTATCTGGACAGGGAACAGTCAGCCCCAGCATTTT. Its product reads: CASSIWTGNSQPQHF.